This T cell receptor (beta chain) was observed in a study of blood T cell repertoires in COVID-19 (dated by TCRdb to the early 2020s). Regarding the research as a whole: The collaborator samples originated in the United States, Italy and Spain and spanned the acute and convalescent phases of COVID-19. A freely available public database, intended as a resource for researchers studying the immune response to SARS-CoV-2, is where the repertoires were released. Where available, HLA class I and class II types were taken from metadata supplied by the sample provider and were not determined by assay-based typing. Nearly every sample came with metadata listing a de-identified subject ID, COVID-19 status, age in years and sex. Deeply sampled blood TCRbeta repertoires from subjects exposed to, actively infected with, or recovered from COVID-19 were included in the dataset. Samples came from the ongoing ImmuneRACE study (first 160 participants) plus 1,254 subjects from 6 global collaborators. The material from the prospective study consisted of cDNA or gDNA derived from T cells, B-cell-depleted T cells, or PBMCs.

Notes on this clone: Its specific antigen is unknown. Sequence at one end of the junction differs from germline and may be a read error.

The collaborating institutions used their own protocols to collect whole blood in K2EDTA tubes. For TCRbeta analysis, collaborator samples were shipped as frozen whole blood, as isolated PBMCs, or as DNA extracted from either sample type. TCRbeta CDR3 regions were amplified from genomic DNA by means of the immunoSEQ Assay, a bias-controlled multiplex PCR. On the authors' methods: Nucleated cell counts per sample were estimated from amplification of reference gene primers within the assay. Sequence reads were collapsed and filtered to measure the absolute abundance of every unique TCRbeta CDR3 rearrangement. Productive Simpson clonality was computed per sample as the square root of Simpson's diversity index over productive rearrangements. This immuneACCESS table, as held by TCRdb, lists in-frame sequences with V and J called but not all clones. Of the missing ones, under half trace to an unresolved V gene in checked studies; the others have no known cause. V, J and clone size reflect that table, while D and trimming were determined from the DNA. The sample includes under 35,000 clones, with approximately 91% observed a single time. Around 15% of the sample rests with the top ten.

Results and caveats for the whole study, not just this receptor: Clinical and demographic metadata were provided uncurated, with the amount varying by source and participant.

The CDR3 spans 15 residues, from the cysteine through the phenylalanine. Only CDR3 DNA remains: 45 bases, in frame from the first base. The CDR1 and CDR2 encoded by the germline V gene are LGHNA and YSLEER. The receptor was isolated from a human donor with active COVID-19. The donor label of this sample is uncertain. The rearrangement combines TRBV4-3 with TRBJ1-1, with 8 central nucleotides matching TRBD1. The sequenced sample was peripheral blood. The CDR3: CASSQYSSGGTKAFF. At the DNA level, the sequence is TGCGCCAGCAGCCAATACTCCTCAGGGGGCACTAAAGCTTTCTTT.